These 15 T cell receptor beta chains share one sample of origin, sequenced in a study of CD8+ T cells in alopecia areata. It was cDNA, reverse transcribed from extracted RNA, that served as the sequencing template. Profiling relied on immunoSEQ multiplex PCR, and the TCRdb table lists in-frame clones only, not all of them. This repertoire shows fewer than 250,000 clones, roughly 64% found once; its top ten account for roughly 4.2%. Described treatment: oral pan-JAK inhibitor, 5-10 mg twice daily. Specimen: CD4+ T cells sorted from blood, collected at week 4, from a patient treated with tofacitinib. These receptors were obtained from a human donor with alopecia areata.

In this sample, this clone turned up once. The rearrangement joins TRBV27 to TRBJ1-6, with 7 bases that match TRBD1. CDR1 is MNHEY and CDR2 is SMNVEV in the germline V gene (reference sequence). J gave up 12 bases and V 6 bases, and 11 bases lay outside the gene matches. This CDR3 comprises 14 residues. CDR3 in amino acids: CASSNRDRDLPLHF. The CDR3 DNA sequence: TGTGCCAGCAGCAACCGGGACAGAGACCTACCCCTCCACTTT.

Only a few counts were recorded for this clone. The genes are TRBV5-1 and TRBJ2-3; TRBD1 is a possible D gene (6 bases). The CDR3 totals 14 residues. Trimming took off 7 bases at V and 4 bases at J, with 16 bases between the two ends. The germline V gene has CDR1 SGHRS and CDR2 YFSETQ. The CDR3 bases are TGCGCCAGCGCGACAGGTGGGCCGGCAGATACGCAGTATTTT. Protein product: CASATGGPADTQYF.

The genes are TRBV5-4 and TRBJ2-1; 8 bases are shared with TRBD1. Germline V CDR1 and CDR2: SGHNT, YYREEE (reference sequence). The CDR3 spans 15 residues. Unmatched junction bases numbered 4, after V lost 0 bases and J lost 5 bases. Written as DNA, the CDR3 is TGTGCCAGCAGCTTGGTACAGGGGGACAACAATGAGCAGTTCTTC. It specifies CASSLVQGDNNEQFF.

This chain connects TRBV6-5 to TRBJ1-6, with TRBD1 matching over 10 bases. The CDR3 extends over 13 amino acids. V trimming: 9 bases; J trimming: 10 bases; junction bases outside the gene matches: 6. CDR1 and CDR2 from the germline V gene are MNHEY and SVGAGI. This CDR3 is CASMTGGGSPLHF. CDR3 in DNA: TGTGCCAGTATGACAGGGGGCGGGTCACCCCTCCACTTT.

CDR3 sequence: CASSRGQSTDTQYF. As DNA, the CDR3 is TGTGCCAGCAGTAGGGGACAAAGCACAGATACGCAGTATTTT. The chain has TRBV2 and TRBJ2-3; possible D gene TRBD1, 6 bases. From germline, CDR1 is SNHLY and CDR2 FYNNEI. V lost 5 bases, J lost 0 bases, and 9 bases lay in between. This CDR3 has 14 amino acids.

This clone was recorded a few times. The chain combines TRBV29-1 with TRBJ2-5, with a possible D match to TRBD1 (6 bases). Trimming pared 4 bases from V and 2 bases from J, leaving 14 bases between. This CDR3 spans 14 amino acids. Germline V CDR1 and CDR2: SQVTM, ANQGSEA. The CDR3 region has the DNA TGCAGCGTTGGAGGGGGTCGGCTGCAAGAGACCCAGTACTTC. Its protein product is CSVGGGRLQETQYF.

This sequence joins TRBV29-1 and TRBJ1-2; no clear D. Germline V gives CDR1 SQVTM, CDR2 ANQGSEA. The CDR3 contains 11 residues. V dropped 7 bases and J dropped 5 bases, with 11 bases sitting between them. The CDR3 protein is CSAPSMYGYTF. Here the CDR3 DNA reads TGCAGCGCTCCCAGCATGTATGGCTACACCTTC.

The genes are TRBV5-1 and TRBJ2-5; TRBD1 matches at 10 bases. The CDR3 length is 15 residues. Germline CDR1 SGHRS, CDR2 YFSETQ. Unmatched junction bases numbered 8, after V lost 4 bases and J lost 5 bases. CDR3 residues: CASSGGTGAMETQYF. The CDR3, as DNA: TGCGCCAGCAGCGGAGGGACAGGGGCCATGGAGACCCAGTACTTC.

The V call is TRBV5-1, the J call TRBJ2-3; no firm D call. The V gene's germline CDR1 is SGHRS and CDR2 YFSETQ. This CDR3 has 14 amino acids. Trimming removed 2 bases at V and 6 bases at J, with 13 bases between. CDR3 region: CASSFGQMGDTQYF. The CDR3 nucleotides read TGCGCCAGCAGCTTCGGCCAAATGGGGGATACGCAGTATTTT.

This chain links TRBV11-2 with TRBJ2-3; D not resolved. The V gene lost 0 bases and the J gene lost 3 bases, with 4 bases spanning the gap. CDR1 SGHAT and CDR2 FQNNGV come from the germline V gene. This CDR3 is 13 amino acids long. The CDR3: CASSLDRTDTQYF. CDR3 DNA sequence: TGTGCCAGCAGCTTAGATCGAACAGATACGCAGTATTTT.

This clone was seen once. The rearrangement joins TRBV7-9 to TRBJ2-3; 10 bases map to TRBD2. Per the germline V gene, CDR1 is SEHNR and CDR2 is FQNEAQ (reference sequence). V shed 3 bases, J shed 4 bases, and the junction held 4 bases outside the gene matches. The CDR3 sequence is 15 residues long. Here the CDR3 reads CASSFLAGGPDTQYF. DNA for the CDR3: TGTGCCAGCAGCTTCTTAGCGGGGGGCCCAGATACGCAGTATTTT.

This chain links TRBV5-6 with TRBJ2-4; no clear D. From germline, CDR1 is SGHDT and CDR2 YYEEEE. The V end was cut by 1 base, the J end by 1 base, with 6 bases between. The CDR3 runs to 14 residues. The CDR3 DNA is TGTGCCAGCAGCTTGAGGGCGGCCAAAAACATTCAGTACTTC. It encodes CASSLRAAKNIQYF.

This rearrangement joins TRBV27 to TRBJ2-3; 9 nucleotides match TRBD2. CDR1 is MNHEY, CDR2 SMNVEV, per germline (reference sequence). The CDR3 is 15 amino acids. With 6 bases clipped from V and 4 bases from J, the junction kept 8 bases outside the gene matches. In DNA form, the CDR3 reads TGTGCCAGCAGGATCGCGGGGGGGCCACCAGATACGCAGTATTTT. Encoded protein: CASRIAGGPPDTQYF.

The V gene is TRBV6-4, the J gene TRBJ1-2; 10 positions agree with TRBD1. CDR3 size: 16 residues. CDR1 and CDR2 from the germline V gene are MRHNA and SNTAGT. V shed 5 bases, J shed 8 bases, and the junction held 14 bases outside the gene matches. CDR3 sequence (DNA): TGTGCCAGCAGTCGAAACCCGGGACAGGGGACAGGGGGCTACACCTTC. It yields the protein CASSRNPGQGTGGYTF.

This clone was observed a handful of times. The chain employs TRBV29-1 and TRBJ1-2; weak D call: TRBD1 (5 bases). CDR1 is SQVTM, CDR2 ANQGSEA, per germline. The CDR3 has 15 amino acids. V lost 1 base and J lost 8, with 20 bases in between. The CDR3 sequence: CSVEGQGSGVDGYTF. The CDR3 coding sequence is TGCAGCGTTGAAGGCCAGGGTTCCGGCGTCGACGGCTACACCTTC.